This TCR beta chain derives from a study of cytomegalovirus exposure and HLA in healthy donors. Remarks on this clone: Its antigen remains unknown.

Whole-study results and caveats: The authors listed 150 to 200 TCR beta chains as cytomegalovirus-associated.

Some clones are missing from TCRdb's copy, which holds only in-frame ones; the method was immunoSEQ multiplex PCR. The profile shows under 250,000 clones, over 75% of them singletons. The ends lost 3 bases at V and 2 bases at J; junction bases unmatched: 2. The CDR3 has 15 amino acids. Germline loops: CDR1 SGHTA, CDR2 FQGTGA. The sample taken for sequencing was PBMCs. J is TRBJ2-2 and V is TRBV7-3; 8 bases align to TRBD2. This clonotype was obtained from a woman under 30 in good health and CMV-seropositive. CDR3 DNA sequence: TGTGCCAGCAGCTTGACTAGCGAAAACACCGGGGAGCTGTTTTTT. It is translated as CASSLTSENTGELFF. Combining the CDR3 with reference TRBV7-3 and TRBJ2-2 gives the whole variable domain GAGVSQTPSNKVTEKGKYVELRCDPISGHTALYWYRQSLGQGPEFLIYFQGTGAADDSGLPNDRFFAVRPEGSVSTLKIQRTERGDSAVYLCASSLTSENTGELFFGEGSRLTVL.